The 6 T cell receptor beta chains given below trace back to one sample, sequenced in a study of CD8+ T cells in alopecia areata. RNA was isolated and reverse transcribed to cDNA, the sequencing template. TCRdb keeps only in-frame clones here, not all; method: immunoSEQ multiplex PCR. This sample has roughly 250,000 clones, with approximately 61% found just once. Sample: CD4+ T cells sorted from blood, taken at week 0. These TCRs come from a human donor with alopecia areata.

The chain's CDR3 is CSVGGMGNYEQYF. CDR3 bases: TGCAGCGTTGGGGGAATGGGGAACTACGAGCAGTACTTC. This rearrangement joins TRBV29-1 to TRBJ2-7; D is ambiguous. The CDR3 runs to 13 residues. Between the trimmed V and J ends, which lost 4 bases and 3 bases, there was a span of 13 bases. Per germline, CDR1 SQVTM and CDR2 ANQGSEA.

The chain recombines TRBV25-1 with TRBJ2-5, with 7 bases fitting TRBD1. The CDR3 runs to 15 residues. Germline assignment: CDR1 MGHDK and CDR2 SYGVNS. The ends lost 5 bases at V and 3 bases at J; junction bases unmatched: 9. CDR3 protein: CASSIQQGREETQYF. The CDR3 coding sequence is TGTGCCAGCAGTATCCAACAGGGGCGGGAAGAGACCCAGTACTTC.

The rearrangement joins TRBV6-6 to TRBJ1-2; D remains unclear. Germline V gene sequence: CDR1 MNHNY, CDR2 SVGAGI (reference sequence). The CDR3 runs 14 residues. V was trimmed by 5 bases and J by 4 bases, leaving 14 bases between them. The CDR3 DNA reads TGTGCCAGCAGTCCCACCAGGTCTTTCTATGGCTACACCTTC. Its translation is CASSPTRSFYGYTF.

This clone occurred a few times. The rearrangement links TRBV29-1 to TRBJ2-3; 9 bases map to TRBD2. V gave up 1 base and J gave up 1 base; unmatched junction bases: 0. Per the germline V gene, CDR1 is SQVTM and CDR2 is ANQGSEA. The CDR3 loop spans 14 amino acids. CDR3 nucleotides: TGCAGCGTTGAAGTAGCGGGGGGCACAGATACGCAGTATTTT. Protein: CSVEVAGGTDTQYF.

The CDR3 nucleotides are TGTGCCATCAGTGAAACCGGGACAGGGGGAGATCAGCCCCAGCATTTT. Encoded protein: CAISETGTGGDQPQHF. V gene TRBV10-3 combines with J gene TRBJ1-5, with TRBD1 identical over 11 bases. The CDR3 is 16 residues long. V shed 3 bases, J shed 5 bases, and the junction held 6 bases outside the gene matches. Germline CDR1 ENHRY, CDR2 SYGVKD.

The chain is built from TRBV10-3 and TRBJ2-2; no reliable D call. The CDR3 runs 14 residues. V lost 10 bases and J 0 bases, leaving 12 bases between the germline ends. The germline CDR1 and CDR2 sequences are ENHRY and SYGVKD. CDR3 protein: CASRATTNTGELFF. The CDR3 DNA reads TGTGCCAGCCGGGCAACTACGAACACCGGGGAGCTGTTTTTT.